The 10 T cell receptor beta chains below were found in one sample sequenced in a study of blood T cells in healthy people across ages. A second PCR of about 7 to 12 cycles used a sample-barcoded 5' primer and a J-beta primer mix. TCRdb re-called the 5' RACE reads through MiXCR, storing one row per CDR3 protein. Of about 640,000 distinct CDR3 sequences listed, approximately 30% are singletons. The specimen was blood. The source of these receptors is a woman older than 75 in good health.

The chain carries TRBV12-3 or TRBV12-4 and TRBJ2-1; D may be TRBD1 (5 bases). The CDR3 runs 14 residues. Trimming shortened V by 11 bases and J by 1 base, and 15 bases separated the two germline ends. In DNA form, the CDR3 reads TGTGCCGTAGGGGAAAAAGGGTCCTACAATGAGCAGTTCTTC. Protein: CAVGEKGSYNEQFF.

This clonotype was detected a few times. The chain joins TRBV18 to TRBJ2-3, with a weak D call TRBD1 (6 bases). The V gene's germline CDR1 is KGHSH and CDR2 LQKENI. Trimming pared 2 bases from V and 2 bases from J, leaving 14 bases between. This CDR3 has 16 amino acids. The CDR3 loop reads CASSPRQVGATDTQYF. The DNA of the CDR3 is TGTGCCAGCTCACCAAGACAGGTTGGGGCCACAGATACGCAGTATTTT.

The sample holds many counts of this clonotype. The chain combines TRBV20-1 with TRBJ2-5, with D tentatively TRBD1 (6 bases). This CDR3 spans 15 amino acids. V gave up 5 bases and J gave up 2 bases, with 18 bases separating them. Germline values: CDR1 DFQATT, CDR2 SNEGSKA (reference sequence). This CDR3 is CSAGQLQGRQETQYF. In nucleotides, the CDR3 is TGCAGTGCTGGACAATTACAGGGAAGACAAGAGACCCAGTACTTC.

The chain carries TRBV6-5 and TRBJ1-5; D unresolved. Germline assignment: CDR1 MNHEY and CDR2 SVGAGI. Deletions cut 2 bases from V and 5 bases from J, with 7 bases between. The CDR3 sequence is 13 residues long. Written as DNA, the CDR3 is TGTGCCAGCAGTTACAGAGCCCATCAGCCCCAGCATTTT. The encoded protein is CASSYRAHQPQHF.

A word on this clonotype: Given a much more abundant clone one base away, this may be a read error. This chain connects TRBV27 to TRBJ2-7; perhaps TRBD1 as D (5 bases). This CDR3 contains 14 residues. Germline V gene sequence: CDR1 MNHEY, CDR2 SMNVEV (reference sequence). Trimming removed 7 bases at V and 6 bases at J, with 19 bases between. As DNA, the CDR3 is TGTGCCAGCAAAGTGAGTCAGGGAATCTTCGAGCAGTACTTC. Amino acids: CASKVSQGIFEQYF.

V and J are TRBV6-1 and TRBJ1-4; D ambiguous. CDR1 and CDR2 from the germline V gene are MNHNS and SASEGT. This CDR3 has 12 amino acids. V lost 6 bases, J lost 2 bases, and 4 bases lay in between. CDR3 DNA sequence: TGTGCCAGCAGAAACACTAATGAAAAACTGTTTTTT. This sequence encodes CASRNTNEKLFF.

This clonotype was counted only a few times. The chain is built from TRBV20-1 and TRBJ2-2; D not resolved. The CDR3 spans 16 residues. Trimming cost V 0 bases and J 4 bases, with 15 bases left between them. The germline gives CDR1 DFQATT, CDR2 SNEGSKA (reference sequence). In DNA, the CDR3 is TGCAGTGCTAGAGATGGGTCAGCAATTCGCACCGGGGAGCTGTTTTTT. Its translation: CSARDGSAIRTGELFF.

This clonotype has at least ten counts. CDR3 region: CASSLSHFGDTQYF. The CDR3 DNA follows: TGTGCCAGCAGCCTTAGCCATTTCGGGGATACGCAGTATTTT. The chain uses TRBV3-1 and TRBJ2-3; no clear D. The V gene's germline CDR1 is LGHDT and CDR2 YNNKEL (reference sequence). This CDR3 is 14 amino acids long. V dropped 4 bases and J dropped 6 bases, with 14 bases sitting between them.

The chain combines TRBV4-2 with TRBJ1-1, with D perhaps TRBD1 (5 bases). The CDR3 runs 15 residues. The V end was cut by 0 bases, the J end by 7 bases, with 15 bases between. The germline V gene encodes CDR1 LGHNA and CDR2 YNFKEQ. CDR3 protein: CASSQEVRAKGEAFF. The CDR3 DNA follows: TGTGCCAGCAGCCAAGAGGTCAGGGCGAAAGGTGAAGCTTTCTTT.

This clonotype occurred a few times. A much larger clonotype is one base distant, so this may be a read error. Here the CDR3 DNA reads TGCGCCAGCAGCTTGGAGGTTCAGGGGCGAAAGTACTTC. Residues: CASSLEVQGRKYF. The rearrangement uses TRBV5-1 and TRBJ2-7; D perhaps matches TRBD1 (6 bases). This CDR3 contains 13 residues. The V gene lost 0 bases and the J gene lost 11 bases, with 15 bases spanning the gap. CDR1 is SGHRS and CDR2 is YFSETQ in the germline V gene.